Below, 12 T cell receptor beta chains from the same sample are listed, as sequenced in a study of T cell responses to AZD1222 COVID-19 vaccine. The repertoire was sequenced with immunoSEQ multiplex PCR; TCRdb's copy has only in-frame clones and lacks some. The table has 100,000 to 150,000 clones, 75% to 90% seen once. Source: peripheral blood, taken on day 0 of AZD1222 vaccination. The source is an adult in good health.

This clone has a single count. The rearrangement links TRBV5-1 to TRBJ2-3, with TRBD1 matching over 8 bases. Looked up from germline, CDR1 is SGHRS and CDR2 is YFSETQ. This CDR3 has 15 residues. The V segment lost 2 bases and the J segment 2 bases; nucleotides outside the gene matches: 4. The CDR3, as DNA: TGCGCCAGCAGCTTTGGGGACAGGAACACAGATACGCAGTATTTT. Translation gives CASSFGDRNTDTQYF.

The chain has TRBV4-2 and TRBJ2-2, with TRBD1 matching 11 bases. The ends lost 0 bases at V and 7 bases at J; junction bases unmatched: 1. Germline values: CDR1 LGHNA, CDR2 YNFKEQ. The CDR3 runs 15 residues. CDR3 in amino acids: CASSQEDRGLGELFF. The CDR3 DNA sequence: TGTGCCAGCAGCCAAGAGGACAGGGGGCTCGGGGAGCTGTTTTTT.

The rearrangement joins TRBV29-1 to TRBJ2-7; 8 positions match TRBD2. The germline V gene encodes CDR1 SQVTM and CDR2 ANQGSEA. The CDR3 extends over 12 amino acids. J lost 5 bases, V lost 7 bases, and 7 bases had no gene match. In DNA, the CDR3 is TGCAGCGCCCGGGGGGGGTTCAACGAGCAGTACTTC. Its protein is CSARGGFNEQYF.

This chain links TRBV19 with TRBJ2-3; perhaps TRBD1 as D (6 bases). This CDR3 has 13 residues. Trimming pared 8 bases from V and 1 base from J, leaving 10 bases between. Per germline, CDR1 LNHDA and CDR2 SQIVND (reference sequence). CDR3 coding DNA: TGTGCCAGTCGTGAGGGGGGCACAGATACGCAGTATTTT. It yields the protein CASREGGTDTQYF.

CDR3 bases: TGTGCCAGCAGTGGGGGTGGGGCCGGCAATCAGCCCCAGCATTTT. It translates to CASSGGGAGNQPQHF. The V gene is TRBV2, the J gene TRBJ1-5; D perhaps matches TRBD1 (5 bases). This CDR3 contains 15 residues. The germline V and J ends were trimmed by 4 bases and 2 bases, with 12 bases remaining between them. The germline gives CDR1 SNHLY, CDR2 FYNNEI.

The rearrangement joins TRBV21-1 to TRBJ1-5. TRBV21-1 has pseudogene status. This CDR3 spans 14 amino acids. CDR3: CASLSGFNNQPQHF. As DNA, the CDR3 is TGTGCCAGCCTCTCGGGCTTTAATAATCAGCCCCAGCATTTT.

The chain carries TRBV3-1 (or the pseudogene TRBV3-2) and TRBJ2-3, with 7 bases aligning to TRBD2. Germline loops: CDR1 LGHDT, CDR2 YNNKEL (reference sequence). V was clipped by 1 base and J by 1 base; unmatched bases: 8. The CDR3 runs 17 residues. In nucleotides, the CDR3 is TGTGCCAGCAGCCAAGGAGCTGCGGGGAGGGGCACAGATACGCAGTATTTT. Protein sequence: CASSQGAAGRGTDTQYF.

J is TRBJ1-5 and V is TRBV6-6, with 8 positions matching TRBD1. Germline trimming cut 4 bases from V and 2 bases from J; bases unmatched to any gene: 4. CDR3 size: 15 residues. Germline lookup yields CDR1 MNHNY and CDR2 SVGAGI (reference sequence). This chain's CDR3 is CASSLQGGRNQPQHF. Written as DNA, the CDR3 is TGTGCCAGCAGTTTACAGGGGGGTCGCAATCAGCCCCAGCATTTT.

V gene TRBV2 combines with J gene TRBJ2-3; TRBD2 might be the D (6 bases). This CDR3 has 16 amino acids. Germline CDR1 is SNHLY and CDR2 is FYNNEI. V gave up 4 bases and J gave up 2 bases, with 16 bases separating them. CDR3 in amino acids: CASSVFGGPNTDTQYF. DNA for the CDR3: TGTGCCAGCAGTGTATTTGGAGGGCCGAACACAGATACGCAGTATTTT.

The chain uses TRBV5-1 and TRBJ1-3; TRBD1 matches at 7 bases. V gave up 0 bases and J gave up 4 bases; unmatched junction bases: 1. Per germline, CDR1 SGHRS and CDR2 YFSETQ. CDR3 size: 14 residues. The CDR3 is CASSLADRGNTIYF. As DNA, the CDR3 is TGCGCCAGCAGCTTGGCGGACAGGGGAAACACCATATATTTT.

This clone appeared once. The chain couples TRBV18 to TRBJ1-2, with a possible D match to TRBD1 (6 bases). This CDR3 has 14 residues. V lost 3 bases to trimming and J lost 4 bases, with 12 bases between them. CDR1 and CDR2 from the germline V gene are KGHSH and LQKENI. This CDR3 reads CASSPDSAVYGYTF. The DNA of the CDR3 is TGTGCCAGCTCACCGGACAGCGCAGTCTATGGCTACACCTTC. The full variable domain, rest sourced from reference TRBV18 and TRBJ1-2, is NAGVMQNPRHLVRRRGQEARLRCSPMKGHSHVYWYRQLPEEGLKFMVYLQKENIIDESGMPKERFSAEFPKEGPSILRIQQVVRGDSAAYFCASSPDSAVYGYTFGSGTRLTVV.

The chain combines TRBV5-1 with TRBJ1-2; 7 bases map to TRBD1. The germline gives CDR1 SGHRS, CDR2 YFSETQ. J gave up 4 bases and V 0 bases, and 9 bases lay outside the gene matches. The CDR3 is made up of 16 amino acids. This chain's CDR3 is CASSLEGARKLYGYTF. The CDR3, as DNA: TGCGCCAGCAGCTTGGAGGGGGCACGAAAACTCTATGGCTACACCTTC.